Below, 10 T cell receptor beta chains from the same sample are listed, as sequenced in a study of cytomegalovirus exposure and HLA in healthy donors. The PCR used 60 Vbeta and 13 Jbeta primers. Only in-frame clones appear in the TCRdb table, and some are missing; sequencing was by immunoSEQ multiplex PCR. The sample has 75,000 to 80,000 clones; the top ten hold 3% to 4%. Source material: PBMCs. Source of these receptors: a man between 18 and 29 years old in good health and CMV-seropositive.

The chain recombines TRBV5-1 with TRBJ2-7, with TRBD1 matching over 7 bases. Germline loops: CDR1 SGHRS, CDR2 YFSETQ. V was clipped by 3 bases and J by 4 bases; unmatched bases: 10. The CDR3 contains 15 residues. The CDR3 bases are TGCGCCAGCAGCTCGGCCCGACAGGGCCGGTACGAGCAGTACTTC. Translated, it gives CASSSARQGRYEQYF.

The chain employs TRBV19 and TRBJ2-7; the match to TRBD1 covers 8 bases. There are 16 residues in the CDR3. Germline V gives CDR1 LNHDA, CDR2 SQIVND (reference sequence). J was trimmed by 4 bases and V by 3 bases; bases with no gene match: 11. The CDR3 coding sequence is TGTGCCAGTAGTATCTCTCTGACAGGGGTTCGATACGAGCAGTACTTC. Translated, it gives CASSISLTGVRYEQYF.

V and J are TRBV4-1 and TRBJ2-5; 7 bases are a match to TRBD2. CDR1 and CDR2 (germline): MGHRA, YSYEKL. V trimming: 7 bases; J trimming: 0 bases; junction bases outside the gene matches: 8. CDR3 size: 15 residues. Here the CDR3 reads CASIYPRGDQETQYF. The CDR3 DNA reads TGCGCCAGCATCTATCCCCGGGGGGACCAAGAGACCCAGTACTTC.

The chain is built from TRBV6-1 and TRBJ1-1; D gene ambiguous. V was shortened by 2 bases and J by 9 bases, with 22 bases between the two germline ends. CDR3 size: 16 residues. Germline loops: CDR1 MNHNS, CDR2 SASEGT. The CDR3 is CASSESEMNAPFQAFF. CDR3 nucleotide sequence: TGTGCCAGCAGTGAAAGCGAAATGAACGCCCCTTTTCAAGCTTTCTTT.

The chain recombines TRBV4-1 with TRBJ2-7; 10 bases fit TRBD2. This CDR3 has 14 amino acids. The trim removed 5 bases at V and 4 bases at J, leaving 5 bases unmatched. Looked up from germline, CDR1 is MGHRA and CDR2 is YSYEKL. In DNA form, the CDR3 reads TGCGCCAGCAGCGTACTAGCGGGGTTATACGAGCAGTACTTC. Protein sequence: CASSVLAGLYEQYF.

As DNA, the CDR3 is TGCGCCAGCAGCCAAGCATCCCGGGGGGGGTGGGATGAAAAACTGTTTTTT. This gives the protein CASSQASRGGWDEKLFF. The chain recombines TRBV4-1 with TRBJ1-4; the D gene is possibly TRBD1 (5 bases). CDR3 size: 17 residues. CDR1 is MGHRA, CDR2 YSYEKL, per germline. V was trimmed by 1 base and J by 6 bases, leaving 18 bases between them.

This sequence joins TRBV2 and TRBJ2-3; D perhaps matches TRBD1 (5 bases). V was cut by 6 bases and J by 3 bases, with 7 bases left in between. Germline CDR1 SNHLY, CDR2 FYNNEI. The CDR3 contains 12 residues. For the CDR3, the DNA is TGTGCCAGCAGATCAGGGACAGATACGCAGTATTTT. Its protein product is CASRSGTDTQYF.

The chain combines TRBV28 with TRBJ2-7; 8 positions match TRBD2. CDR1 and CDR2 from the germline V gene are MDHEN and SYDVKM. The CDR3 covers 16 residues. J gave up 1 base and V 8 bases, and 13 bases lay outside the gene matches. In DNA, the CDR3 is TGTGCCAGCCGGGACCTATCTAGCGGGTCATCCTACGAGCAGTACTTC. This encodes CASRDLSSGSSYEQYF.

J is TRBJ1-1 and V is TRBV28; TRBD1 aligns across 9 bases. CDR1 MDHEN and CDR2 SYDVKM come from the germline V gene. The CDR3 runs to 16 residues. Trimming at V came to 5 bases and at J to 3 bases, leaving 10 bases not matched to a gene. This CDR3 reads CASSPGTGTFHTEAFF. The CDR3 bases are TGTGCCAGCAGTCCCGGGACAGGGACCTTTCACACTGAAGCTTTCTTT.

The chain links TRBV29-1 to TRBJ1-1; D is perhaps TRBD1 (6 bases). Trimming cost V 1 base and J 1 base, with 13 bases left between them. Germline lookup yields CDR1 SQVTM and CDR2 ANQGSEA. The length of the CDR3 is 15 residues. The CDR3 DNA reads TGCAGCGTTGAAGTTCACAGGGCCCCGAACACTGAAGCTTTCTTT. Residues: CSVEVHRAPNTEAFF.